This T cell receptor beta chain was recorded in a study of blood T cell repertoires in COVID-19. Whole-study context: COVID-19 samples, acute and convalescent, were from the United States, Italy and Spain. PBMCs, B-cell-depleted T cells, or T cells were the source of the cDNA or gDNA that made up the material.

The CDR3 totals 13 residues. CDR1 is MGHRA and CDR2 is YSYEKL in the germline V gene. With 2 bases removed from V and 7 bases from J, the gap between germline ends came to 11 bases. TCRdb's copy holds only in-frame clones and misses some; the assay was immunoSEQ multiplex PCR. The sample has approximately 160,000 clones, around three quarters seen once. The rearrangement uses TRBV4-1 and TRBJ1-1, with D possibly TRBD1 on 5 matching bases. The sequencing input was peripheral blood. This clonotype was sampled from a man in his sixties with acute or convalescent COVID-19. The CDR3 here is CASSQWGGNEAFF. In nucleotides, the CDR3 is TGCGCCAGCAGCCAATGGGGCGGGAATGAAGCTTTCTTT.